Presented here are 26 T cell receptor beta chains from one specimen sequenced in a study of blood T cell repertoires in COVID-19. Assay used: immunoSEQ multiplex PCR; TCRdb lists only in-frame clones, some missing. The table lists about 210,000 clones, almost 90% of them singletons. Sequencing was performed on peripheral blood. These receptors came from a man aged 18 to 29 with active or convalescent COVID-19.

The table lists this clone with a few counts. J is TRBJ1-5 and V is TRBV7-8; no reliable D call. The germline V gene has CDR1 SGHVS and CDR2 FQNEAQ. The CDR3 is 14 residues long. V lost 5 bases and J lost 6, with 14 bases in between. DNA for the CDR3: TGTGCCAGCAGCCCCGGGGTCTCGGCTCAGCCCCAGCATTTT. It specifies CASSPGVSAQPQHF.

This chain uses TRBV5-1 with TRBJ1-1; 7 bases line up with TRBD1. Trimming took 2 bases from V and 4 from J; bases not matched to a gene: 8. CDR1 is SGHRS and CDR2 is YFSETQ in the germline V gene. The CDR3 contains 15 residues. CDR3: CASSFLGDRATEAFF. The CDR3 nucleotides read TGCGCCAGCAGCTTTCTTGGAGACAGGGCCACTGAAGCTTTCTTT.

The rearrangement uses TRBV11-3 and TRBJ1-1; D is unresolved. Trimming stripped 5 bases from V and 0 bases from J, with 22 bases between. This CDR3 has 18 residues. The germline V gene encodes CDR1 SGHNT and CDR2 YENEEA. The CDR3 bases are TGTGCCAGCAGCCCATCTCCCGGGGAACCGCTAATGAACACTGAAGCTTTCTTT. It codes for CASSPSPGEPLMNTEAFF.

V is TRBV6-6 and J is TRBJ2-3; 9 bases line up with TRBD2. This CDR3 comprises 14 residues. The germline CDR1 and CDR2 sequences are MNHNY and SVGAGI (reference sequence). J was trimmed by 4 bases and V by 4 bases; bases with no gene match: 3. The CDR3 loop reads CASSSLAGADTQYF. CDR3 in DNA: TGTGCCAGCAGTTCTTTAGCGGGAGCAGATACGCAGTATTTT.

The CDR3, as DNA: TGTGCCAGTAGTAATTTAGTAAGGGGTGACAATCAGCCCCAGCATTTT. Its protein product is CASSNLVRGDNQPQHF. V usage is TRBV19 and J usage is TRBJ1-5; tentatively, D is TRBD1 (5 bases). The CDR3 has 16 amino acids. CDR1 is LNHDA and CDR2 is SQIVND in the germline V gene (reference sequence). V was shortened by 4 bases and J by 3 bases, with 16 bases between the two germline ends.

The chain uses TRBV18 and TRBJ2-2, with 9 bases that match TRBD1. In germline, CDR1 is KGHSH, CDR2 LQKENI. The J segment lost 6 bases and the V segment lost 6 bases, leaving 8 bases of the junction unmatched. This CDR3 comprises 15 residues. The CDR3 region is CASSSGTGFSGELFF. CDR3 nucleotide sequence: TGTGCCAGCTCGTCCGGGACAGGGTTTTCCGGGGAGCTGTTTTTT.

This chain links TRBV7-2 with TRBJ1-1, with 8 bases lining up with TRBD1. The germline gives CDR1 SGHTA, CDR2 FQGNSA. The CDR3 is 14 amino acids. V trimming: 5 bases; J trimming: 3 bases; junction bases outside the gene matches: 5. The CDR3 loop is CASSLRGLDTEAFF. The CDR3 DNA reads TGTGCCAGCAGCCTCAGGGGGCTCGACACTGAAGCTTTCTTT.

The chain links TRBV16 to TRBJ2-5; no clear D gene. Trimming pared 0 bases from V and 3 bases from J, leaving 8 bases between. This CDR3 has 14 amino acids. CDR1 is KGHSY, CDR2 FQNENV, per germline. DNA of the CDR3: TGTGCCAGCAGCCAATCCACAGTAGAAGAGACCCAGTACTTC. It specifies CASSQSTVEETQYF.

This rearrangement joins TRBV29-1 to TRBJ1-2, with D perhaps matching TRBD1 (5 bases). Per the germline V gene, CDR1 is SQVTM and CDR2 is ANQGSEA. The CDR3 spans 11 residues. Trimming left V 8 bases short and J 5 bases short, with 12 bases between. The CDR3 spells CSLQDDYGYTF. CDR3 coding DNA: TGCAGCTTACAGGACGATTATGGCTACACCTTC.

The chain joins TRBV5-6 to TRBJ2-4, with a weak D call TRBD2 (5 bases). CDR3 length: 13 amino acids. V lost 4 bases to trimming and J lost 8 bases, with 13 bases between them. Germline CDR1 and CDR2: SGHDT and YYEEEE. DNA for the CDR3: TGTGCCAGCAGCGGAGACGGAGGTGACATTCAGTACTTC. Translated, it gives CASSGDGGDIQYF.

The J gene is TRBJ1-2, the V gene TRBV7-9; possible D gene TRBD1, 5 bases. V lost 4 bases to trimming and J lost 4 bases, with 22 bases between them. This CDR3 spans 17 amino acids. Germline V gene sequence: CDR1 SEHNR, CDR2 FQNEAQ (reference sequence). CDR3 coding DNA: TGTGCCAGCAGCTCGTCTCTACAGGCCCTTTATTTCTATGGCTACACCTTC. Protein product: CASSSSLQALYFYGYTF.

The genes are TRBV13 and TRBJ1-2; TRBD1 is a possible D gene (6 bases). Germline-derived CDR1 and CDR2 are PRHDT and FYEKMQ (reference sequence). V was pared by 2 bases and J by 8 bases, with 15 bases between. CDR3 length: 14 residues. CDR3 loop: CASSLNTGKGGYTF. CDR3 nucleotides: TGTGCCAGCAGCTTAAACACAGGGAAGGGGGGCTACACCTTC. Combining the CDR3 with reference TRBV13 and TRBJ1-2 gives the whole variable domain AAGVIQSPRHLIKEKRETATLKCYPIPRHDTVYWYQQGPGQDPQFLISFYEKMQSDKGSIPDRFSAQQFSDYHSELNMSSLELGDSALYFCASSLNTGKGGYTFGSGTRLTVV.

J is TRBJ1-2 and V is TRBV30; TRBD1 matches at 7 bases. V lost 7 bases, J lost 3 bases, and 8 bases stayed unmatched. The CDR3 has 13 amino acids. Germline CDR1 and CDR2: GTSNPN and SVGIG (reference sequence). CDR3 bases: TGTGCCTCCCCAGACAGGGTAGACTATGGCTACACCTTC. It is translated as CASPDRVDYGYTF.

The V gene is TRBV5-8, the J gene TRBJ2-5; 10 positions agree with TRBD1. This CDR3 comprises 16 residues. V lost 7 bases and J lost 4; bases outside the gene matches: 13. Germline CDR1 is SGHTS and CDR2 is YDEGEE. CDR3 region: CASGSGTGVWGETQYF. CDR3 bases: TGTGCCAGCGGATCCGGGACAGGGGTCTGGGGAGAGACCCAGTACTTC.

The V call is TRBV29-1, the J call TRBJ1-1; D is unclear. CDR1 is SQVTM, CDR2 ANQGSEA, per germline. V lost 4 bases and J 5 bases, leaving 8 bases between the germline ends. CDR3 length: 11 residues. The CDR3 sequence: CSVAYLTEAFF. CDR3 bases: TGCAGCGTTGCTTATCTTACTGAAGCTTTCTTT.

V and J are TRBV11-1 and TRBJ2-1; D may be TRBD1 (5 bases). The V and J ends lost 2 bases and 3 bases respectively, with 11 bases between them. The CDR3 length is 15 residues. Looked up from germline, CDR1 is SGHAT and CDR2 is FQDESV (reference sequence). DNA for the CDR3: TGTGCCAGCAGCTTAATGGACACAAACTACAATGAGCAGTTCTTC. Translated, it gives CASSLMDTNYNEQFF.

The V and J genes are TRBV7-9 and TRBJ2-2; 8 nucleotides agree with TRBD2. Germline values: CDR1 SEHNR, CDR2 FQNEAQ (reference sequence). V trimming: 3 bases; J trimming: 6 bases; junction bases outside the gene matches: 9. The CDR3 sequence is 16 residues long. The CDR3 region has the DNA TGTGCCAGCAGCTTTGAGGGGACTAGTTTGGCCGGGGAGCTGTTTTTT. Translating it yields CASSFEGTSLAGELFF.

V gene TRBV15 combines with J gene TRBJ1-1, with no clear D. The CDR3 runs to 15 residues. V was trimmed by 1 base and J by 0 bases, leaving 9 bases between them. Germline V gene lookup returns CDR1 LNHNV and CDR2 YYDKDF (reference sequence). The CDR3 here is CATSRAPQLNTEAFF. The CDR3 nucleotides read TGTGCCACCAGCAGAGCCCCTCAGTTGAACACTGAAGCTTTCTTT.

This clone was detected only once. V and J are TRBV6-5 and TRBJ1-2, with D possibly matching TRBD1 (5 bases). The V end was cut by 7 bases, the J end by 3 bases, with 12 bases between. CDR3 length: 13 residues. The germline V gene has CDR1 MNHEY and CDR2 SVGAGI. CDR3 sequence reads: CASIKGSYYGYTF. In DNA, the CDR3 is TGTGCCAGCATAAAGGGGTCCTACTATGGCTACACCTTC.

This rearrangement joins TRBV29-1 to TRBJ1-1; possibly TRBD1 for D (6 bases). The V gene's germline CDR1 is SQVTM and CDR2 ANQGSEA. Trimming left V 6 bases short and J 1 base short, with 15 bases between. The CDR3 extends over 14 amino acids. As DNA, the CDR3 is TGCAGCGTAGAGTATGGGGGCCCGAACACTGAAGCTTTCTTT. Residues: CSVEYGGPNTEAFF.

This clone was seen only a few times. The chain couples TRBV2 to TRBJ1-6, with D perhaps matching TRBD1 (6 bases). Germline V gives CDR1 SNHLY, CDR2 FYNNEI. Trimming removed 5 bases from V and 4 bases from J, with 9 bases in between. CDR3 size: 14 residues. The CDR3 bases are TGTGCCAGCAGTATACAGGGATATAATTCACCCCTCCACTTT. This translates into CASSIQGYNSPLHF.

The chain uses TRBV7-3 and TRBJ2-1; 10 bases align to TRBD2. The ends lost 4 bases at V and 4 bases at J; junction bases unmatched: 10. Germline-derived CDR1 and CDR2 are SGHTA and FQGTGA. This CDR3 region has 17 residues. The CDR3 coding sequence is TGTGCCAGCAGCTCAATTCCGGGACTAGCGAATTACAATGAGCAGTTCTTC. It yields the protein CASSSIPGLANYNEQFF.

There are many counts of this clone. This chain links TRBV4-3 with TRBJ2-7, with TRBD2 matching over 7 bases. V was clipped by 2 bases and J by 3 bases; unmatched bases: 7. Germline CDR1 reads LGHNA; CDR2 reads YSLEER. This CDR3 is 15 amino acids long. The DNA of the CDR3 is TGCGCCAGCAGCCAATCCGGGGGGAACGGCTACGAGCAGTACTTC. It translates to CASSQSGGNGYEQYF.

This clone has at least ten counts. The rearrangement uses TRBV28 and TRBJ2-2; tentatively, D is TRBD2 (6 bases). CDR3 length: 12 amino acids. Trimming left V 7 bases short and J 7 bases short, with 10 bases between. From germline, CDR1 is MDHEN and CDR2 SYDVKM. The CDR3 protein is CASNPAGGELFF. The DNA for the CDR3 is TGTGCCAGCAATCCAGCGGGCGGGGAGCTGTTTTTT.

The chain is built from TRBV28 and TRBJ2-3; possibly TRBD2 for D (5 bases). CDR3 length equals 15 residues. Trimming removed 7 bases from V and 6 bases from J, with 20 bases in between. Germline assignment: CDR1 MDHEN and CDR2 SYDVKM. The CDR3 protein is CASKEDLGMQDTQYF. CDR3 sequence (DNA): TGTGCCAGCAAGGAGGATTTGGGTATGCAGGATACGCAGTATTTT.

The V and J genes are TRBV19 and TRBJ2-3; tentatively, D is TRBD2 (7 bases). Germline V gene sequence: CDR1 LNHDA, CDR2 SQIVND (reference sequence). The length of the CDR3 is 17 residues. With 2 bases removed from V and 0 bases from J, the gap between germline ends came to 15 bases. In nucleotides, the CDR3 is TGTGCCAGTAGTATAATGGGGGGGGCAGCCAGCACAGATACGCAGTATTTT. This gives the protein CASSIMGGAASTDTQYF. The variable domain in full, with the rest retrieved from reference TRBV19 and TRBJ2-3, is DGGITQSPKYLFRKEGQNVTLSCEQNLNHDAMYWYRQDPGQGLRLIYYSQIVNDFQKGDIAEGYSVSREKKESFPLTVTSAQKNPTAFYLCASSIMGGAASTDTQYFGPGTRLTVL.